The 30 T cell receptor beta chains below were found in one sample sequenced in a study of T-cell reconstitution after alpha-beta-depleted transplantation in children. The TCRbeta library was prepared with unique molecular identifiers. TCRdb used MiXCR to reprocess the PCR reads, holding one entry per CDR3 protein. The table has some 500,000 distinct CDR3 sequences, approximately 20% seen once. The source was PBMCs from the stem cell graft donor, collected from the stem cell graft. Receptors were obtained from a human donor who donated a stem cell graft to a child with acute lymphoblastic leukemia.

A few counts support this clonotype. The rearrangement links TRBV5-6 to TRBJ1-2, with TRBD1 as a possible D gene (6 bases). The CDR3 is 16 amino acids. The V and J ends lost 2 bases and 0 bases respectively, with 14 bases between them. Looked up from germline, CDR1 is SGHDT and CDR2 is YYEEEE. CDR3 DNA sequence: TGTGCCAGCAGCTTTGGGGGCAGGACAGCTAACTATGGCTACACCTTC. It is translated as CASSFGGRTANYGYTF.

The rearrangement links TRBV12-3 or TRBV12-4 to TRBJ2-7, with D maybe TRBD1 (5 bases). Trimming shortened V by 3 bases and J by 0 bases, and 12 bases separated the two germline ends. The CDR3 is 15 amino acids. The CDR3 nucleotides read TGTGCCAGCAGTTTGACAGAAACCGGCTCCTACGAGCAGTACTTC. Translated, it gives CASSLTETGSYEQYF.

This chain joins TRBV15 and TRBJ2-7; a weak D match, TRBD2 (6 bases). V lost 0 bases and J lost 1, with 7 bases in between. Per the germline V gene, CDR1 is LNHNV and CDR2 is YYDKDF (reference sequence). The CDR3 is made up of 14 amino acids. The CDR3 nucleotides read TGTGCCACCAGCAGAGACGGGAGATCCTACGAGCAGTACTTC. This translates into CATSRDGRSYEQYF.

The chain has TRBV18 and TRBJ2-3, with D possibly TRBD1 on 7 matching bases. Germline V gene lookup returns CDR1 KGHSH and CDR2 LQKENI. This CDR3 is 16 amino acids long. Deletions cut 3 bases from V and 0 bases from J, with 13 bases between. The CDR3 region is CASSPRGQSSTDTQYF. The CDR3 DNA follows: TGTGCCAGCTCACCGCGGGGACAGTCTAGCACAGATACGCAGTATTTT.

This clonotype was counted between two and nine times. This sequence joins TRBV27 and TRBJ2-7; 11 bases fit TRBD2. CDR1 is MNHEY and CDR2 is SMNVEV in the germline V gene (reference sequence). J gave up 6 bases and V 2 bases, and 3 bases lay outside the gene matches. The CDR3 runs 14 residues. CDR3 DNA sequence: TGTGCCAGCAGTTTAAGCCTAGCGGGAGGCGAGCAGTACTTC. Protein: CASSLSLAGGEQYF.

The CDR3 is CASSGGAMGNYGYTF. The CDR3, as DNA: TGCGCCAGCAGCGGGGGGGCCATGGGAAATTATGGCTACACCTTC. This chain connects TRBV5-1 to TRBJ1-2; D might be TRBD1 (6 bases). The germline V gene encodes CDR1 SGHRS and CDR2 YFSETQ. V was clipped by 4 bases and J by 5 bases, with 18 bases between them. The CDR3 length is 15 residues.

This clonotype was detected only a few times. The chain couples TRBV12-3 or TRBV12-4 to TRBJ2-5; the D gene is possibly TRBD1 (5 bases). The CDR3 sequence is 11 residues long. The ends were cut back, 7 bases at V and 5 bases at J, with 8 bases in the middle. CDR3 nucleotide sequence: TGTGCCAGCACCAAGGGGGAGACCCAGTACTTC. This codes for CASTKGETQYF.

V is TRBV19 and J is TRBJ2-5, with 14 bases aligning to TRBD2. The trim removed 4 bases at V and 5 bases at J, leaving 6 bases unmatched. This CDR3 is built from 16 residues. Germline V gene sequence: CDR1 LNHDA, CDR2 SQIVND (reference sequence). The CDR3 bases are TGTGCCAGTAGTAACGGACTAGCGGGAGGTTGGGAGACCCAGTACTTC. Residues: CASSNGLAGGWETQYF.

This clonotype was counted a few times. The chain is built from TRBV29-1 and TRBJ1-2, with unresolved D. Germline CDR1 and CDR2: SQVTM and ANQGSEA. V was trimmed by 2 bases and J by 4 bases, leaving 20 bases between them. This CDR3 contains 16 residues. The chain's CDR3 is CSVEYGQNRRTYGYTF. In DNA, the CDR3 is TGCAGCGTTGAATACGGGCAAAACAGACGGACCTATGGCTACACCTTC.

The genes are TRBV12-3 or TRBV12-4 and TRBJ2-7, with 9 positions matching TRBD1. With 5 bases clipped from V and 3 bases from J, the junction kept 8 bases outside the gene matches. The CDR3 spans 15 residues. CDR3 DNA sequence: TGTGCCAGCAGTCGATTAGGACAGGGGTTCTACGAGCAGTACTTC. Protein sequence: CASSRLGQGFYEQYF.

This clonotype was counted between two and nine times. The CDR3 reads CSVESPDTRLNYGYTF. CDR3 bases: TGCAGCGTTGAATCCCCGGACACCCGCTTAAACTATGGCTACACCTTC. The V gene is TRBV29-1, the J gene TRBJ1-2, with a weak D call TRBD1 (5 bases). The germline V gene has CDR1 SQVTM and CDR2 ANQGSEA. V lost 2 bases and J 2 bases, leaving 18 bases between the germline ends. This CDR3 has 16 residues.

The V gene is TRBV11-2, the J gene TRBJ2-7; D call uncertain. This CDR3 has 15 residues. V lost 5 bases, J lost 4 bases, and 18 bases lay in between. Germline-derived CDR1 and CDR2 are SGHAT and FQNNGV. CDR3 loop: CASSPIRATRYEQYF. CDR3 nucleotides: TGTGCCAGCAGCCCGATTAGGGCTACCCGATACGAGCAGTACTTC.

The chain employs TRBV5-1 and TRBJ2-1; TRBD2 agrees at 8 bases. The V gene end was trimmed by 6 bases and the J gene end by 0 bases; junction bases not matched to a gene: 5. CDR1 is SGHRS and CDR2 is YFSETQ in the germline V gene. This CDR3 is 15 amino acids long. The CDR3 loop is CASKLAGDSYNEQFF. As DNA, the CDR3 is TGCGCCAGCAAGCTAGCGGGTGACTCCTACAATGAGCAGTTCTTC.

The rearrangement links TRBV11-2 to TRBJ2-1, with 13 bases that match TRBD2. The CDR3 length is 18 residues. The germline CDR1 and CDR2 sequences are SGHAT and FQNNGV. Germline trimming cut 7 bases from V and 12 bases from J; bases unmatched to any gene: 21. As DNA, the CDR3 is TGTGCCAGCATCCCAAGCCCTGGACTAGCGGGGGCACCTACGCGGCAGTTCTTC. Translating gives CASIPSPGLAGAPTRQFF.

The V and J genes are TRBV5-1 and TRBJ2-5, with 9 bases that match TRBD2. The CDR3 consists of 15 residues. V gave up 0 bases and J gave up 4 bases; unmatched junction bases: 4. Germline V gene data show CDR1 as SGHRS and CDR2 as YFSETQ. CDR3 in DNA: TGCGCCAGCAGCTTGGCGGTAGCGGGAGTAGAGACCCAGTACTTC. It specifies CASSLAVAGVETQYF.

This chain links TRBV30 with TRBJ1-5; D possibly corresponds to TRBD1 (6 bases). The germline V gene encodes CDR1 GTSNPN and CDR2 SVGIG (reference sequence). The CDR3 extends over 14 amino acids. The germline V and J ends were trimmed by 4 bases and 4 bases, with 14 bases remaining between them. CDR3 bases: TGTGCCTGGAATTCGGGGGCTCGGAATCAGCCCCAGCATTTT. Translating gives CAWNSGARNQPQHF.

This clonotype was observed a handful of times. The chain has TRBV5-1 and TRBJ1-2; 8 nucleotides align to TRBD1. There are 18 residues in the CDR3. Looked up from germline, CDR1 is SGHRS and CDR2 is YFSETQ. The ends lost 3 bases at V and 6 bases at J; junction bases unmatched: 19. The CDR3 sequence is CASSSGQGAYGGADGYTF. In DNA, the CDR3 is TGCGCCAGCAGCTCAGGACAGGGAGCATATGGGGGTGCGGATGGCTACACCTTC.

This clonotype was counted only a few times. The CDR3 DNA sequence: TGCAGCGTTGAAGTCCTAACGGAGCAAGAGACCCAGTACTTC. As protein: CSVEVLTEQETQYF. The V gene is TRBV29-1, the J gene TRBJ2-5; D unclear. This CDR3 has 14 amino acids. Looked up from germline, CDR1 is SQVTM and CDR2 is ANQGSEA. V gave up 1 base and J gave up 2 bases, with 11 bases separating them.

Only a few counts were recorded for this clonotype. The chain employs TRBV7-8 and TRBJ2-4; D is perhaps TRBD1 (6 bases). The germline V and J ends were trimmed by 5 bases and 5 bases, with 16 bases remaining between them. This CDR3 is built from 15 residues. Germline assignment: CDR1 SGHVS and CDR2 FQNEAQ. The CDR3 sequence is CASSPSTGIENIQYF. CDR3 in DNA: TGTGCCAGCAGCCCATCCACAGGGATTGAAAACATTCAGTACTTC.

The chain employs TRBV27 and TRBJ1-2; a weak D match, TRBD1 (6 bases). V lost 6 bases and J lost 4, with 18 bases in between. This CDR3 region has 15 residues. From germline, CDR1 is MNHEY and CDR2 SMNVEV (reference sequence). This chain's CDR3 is CASSQDSPPLYGYTF. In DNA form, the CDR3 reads TGTGCCAGCAGCCAGGACAGTCCCCCCCTCTATGGCTACACCTTC.

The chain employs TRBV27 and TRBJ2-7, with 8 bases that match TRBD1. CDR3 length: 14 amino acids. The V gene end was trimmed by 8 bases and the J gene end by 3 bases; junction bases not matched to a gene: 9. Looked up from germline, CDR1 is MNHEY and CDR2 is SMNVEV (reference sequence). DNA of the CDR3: TGTGCCAGCTCCCCTGCAACAGGGGGCTACGAGCAGTACTTC. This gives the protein CASSPATGGYEQYF.

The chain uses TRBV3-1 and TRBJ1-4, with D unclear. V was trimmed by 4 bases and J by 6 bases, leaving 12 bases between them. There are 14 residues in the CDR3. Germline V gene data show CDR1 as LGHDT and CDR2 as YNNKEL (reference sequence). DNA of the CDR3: TGTGCCAGCAGCCCCCAGCCCGTCGATGAAAAACTGTTTTTT. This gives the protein CASSPQPVDEKLFF.

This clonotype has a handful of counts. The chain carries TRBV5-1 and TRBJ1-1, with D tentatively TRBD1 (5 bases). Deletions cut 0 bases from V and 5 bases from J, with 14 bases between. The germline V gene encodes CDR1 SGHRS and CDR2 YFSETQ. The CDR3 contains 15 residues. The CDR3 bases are TGCGCCAGCAGCTTGGAGGCAGGGTCGCGGACTGAAGCTTTCTTT. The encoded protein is CASSLEAGSRTEAFF.

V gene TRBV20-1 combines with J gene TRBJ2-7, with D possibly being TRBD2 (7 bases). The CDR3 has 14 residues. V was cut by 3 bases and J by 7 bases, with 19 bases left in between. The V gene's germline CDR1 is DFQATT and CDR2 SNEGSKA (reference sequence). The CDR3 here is CSASPGGHGGEQYF. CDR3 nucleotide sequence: TGCAGTGCTAGTCCGGGGGGCCACGGAGGGGAGCAGTACTTC.

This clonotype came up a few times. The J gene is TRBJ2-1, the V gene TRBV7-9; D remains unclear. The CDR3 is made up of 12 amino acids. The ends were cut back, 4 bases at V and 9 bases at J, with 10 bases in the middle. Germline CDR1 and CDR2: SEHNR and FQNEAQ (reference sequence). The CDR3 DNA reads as TGTGCCAGCAGCTCACCAGACCCTGAGCAGTTCTTC. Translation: CASSSPDPEQFF. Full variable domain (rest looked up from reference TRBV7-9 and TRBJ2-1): DTGVSQNPRHKITKRGQNVTFRCDPISEHNRLYWYRQTLGQGPEFLTYFQNEAQLEKSRLLSDRFSAERPKGSFSTLEIQRTEQGDSAMYLCASSSPDPEQFFGPGTRLTVL.

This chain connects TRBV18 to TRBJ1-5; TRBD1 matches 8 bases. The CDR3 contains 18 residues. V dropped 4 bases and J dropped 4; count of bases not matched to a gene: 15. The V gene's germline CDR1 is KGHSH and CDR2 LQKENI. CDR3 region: CASSRRQGASLMNQPQHF. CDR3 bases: TGTGCCAGCTCACGAAGGCAGGGGGCGAGTCTGATGAATCAGCCCCAGCATTTT.

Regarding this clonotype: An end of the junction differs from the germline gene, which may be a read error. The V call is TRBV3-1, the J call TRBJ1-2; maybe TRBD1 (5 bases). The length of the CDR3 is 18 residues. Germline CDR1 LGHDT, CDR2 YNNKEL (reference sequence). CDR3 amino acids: CATSQDAGALRMENGYTF. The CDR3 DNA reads TGTGCCACCAGCCAAGACGCCGGGGCCCTTAGGATGGAGAATGGCTACACCTTC.

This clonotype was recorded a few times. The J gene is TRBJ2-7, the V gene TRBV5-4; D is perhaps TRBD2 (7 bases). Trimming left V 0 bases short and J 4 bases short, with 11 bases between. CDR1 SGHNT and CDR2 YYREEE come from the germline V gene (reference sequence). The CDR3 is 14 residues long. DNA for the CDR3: TGTGCCAGCAGCTTGGCGGGGGGCAGATACGAGCAGTACTTC. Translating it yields CASSLAGGRYEQYF. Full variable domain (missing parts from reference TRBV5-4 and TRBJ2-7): ETGVTQSPTHLIKTRGQQVTLRCSSQSGHNTVSWYQQALGQGPQFIFQYYREEENGRGNFPPRFSGLQFPNYSSELNVNALELDDSALYLCASSLAGGRYEQYFGPGTRLTVT.

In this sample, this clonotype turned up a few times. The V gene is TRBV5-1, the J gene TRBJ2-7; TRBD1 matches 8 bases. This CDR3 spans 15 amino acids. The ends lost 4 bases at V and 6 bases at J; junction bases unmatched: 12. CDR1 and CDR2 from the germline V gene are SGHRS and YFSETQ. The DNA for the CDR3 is TGCGCCAGCAGCCCAGGAATCGGACAGGGCGCCGAGCAGTACTTC. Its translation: CASSPGIGQGAEQYF.

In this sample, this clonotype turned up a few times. The CDR3 DNA reads TGTGCCAGCAGCGAGGGAGAAGGGAGCTCCTACGAGCAGTACTTC. Translating gives CASSEGEGSSYEQYF. J is TRBJ2-7 and V is TRBV9; D possibly corresponds to TRBD2 (5 bases). CDR1 is SGDLS and CDR2 is YYNGEE in the germline V gene. CDR3 length: 15 amino acids. The V end was cut by 3 bases, the J end by 0 bases, with 13 bases between.